The 5 T cell receptor beta chains in this list originate from one sample, sequenced in a study of blood T cell repertoires in COVID-19. Method: immunoSEQ multiplex PCR; TCRdb's copy keeps in-frame clones and lacks some. The sample lists 180,000 or so clones, around 80% seen once, with approximately 11% in the top ten. The sample taken for sequencing was PBMCs or T cells enriched from blood (not recorded which). These receptors were taken from a man aged 50 or older who had recovered from COVID-19.

This clone was counted a few times. This rearrangement joins TRBV10-1 to TRBJ2-5; D not certain. The V end was cut by 4 bases, the J end by 0 bases, with 12 bases between. Germline V gene sequence: CDR1 WNHNN, CDR2 SYGVQD (reference sequence). The CDR3 has 15 residues. CDR3 nucleotides: TGCGCCAGCAGTGCCCCCCCTGAGTACCAAGAGACCCAGTACTTC. The encoded protein is CASSAPPEYQETQYF.

The V gene is TRBV6-5, the J gene TRBJ2-1; TRBD1 matches 7 bases. Germline V gene lookup returns CDR1 MNHEY and CDR2 SVGAGI. CDR3 size: 15 residues. The junction had 7 bases not matched to a gene; V was cut back by 4 bases and J by 4 bases. The CDR3 spells CASSSTGVGYNEQFF. In DNA form, the CDR3 reads TGTGCCAGCAGTTCTACAGGGGTGGGATACAATGAGCAGTTCTTC.

The chain links TRBV28 to TRBJ2-3, with a weak D call TRBD1 (6 bases). This CDR3 has 16 amino acids. The germline gives CDR1 MDHEN, CDR2 SYDVKM. V gave up 6 bases and J gave up 5 bases, with 21 bases separating them. The DNA for the CDR3 is TGTGCCAGCAGCCCCGACCTTCCCGGGACAAAAGATACGCAGTATTTT. It translates to CASSPDLPGTKDTQYF.

V gene TRBV3-1 (or the pseudogene TRBV3-2) combines with J gene TRBJ2-1; 7 nucleotides match TRBD1. The CDR3 covers 16 residues. Germline loops: CDR1 LGHDT, CDR2 YNNKEL (reference sequence). J lost 1 base, V lost 5 bases, and 8 bases had no gene match. The CDR3 is CASSVFRDSSYNEQFF. CDR3 in DNA: TGTGCCAGCAGCGTCTTCCGGGACAGTTCCTACAATGAGCAGTTCTTC.

This clone was seen a handful of times. This chain connects TRBV18 to TRBJ2-5, with TRBD1 identical over 7 bases. V trimming: 3 bases; J trimming: 1 base; junction bases outside the gene matches: 8. CDR1 and CDR2 from the germline V gene are KGHSH and LQKENI. The CDR3 length is 16 residues. CDR3: CASSPTGQNSQETQYF. CDR3 nucleotide sequence: TGTGCCAGCTCACCTACGGGACAGAACAGCCAAGAGACCCAGTACTTC.